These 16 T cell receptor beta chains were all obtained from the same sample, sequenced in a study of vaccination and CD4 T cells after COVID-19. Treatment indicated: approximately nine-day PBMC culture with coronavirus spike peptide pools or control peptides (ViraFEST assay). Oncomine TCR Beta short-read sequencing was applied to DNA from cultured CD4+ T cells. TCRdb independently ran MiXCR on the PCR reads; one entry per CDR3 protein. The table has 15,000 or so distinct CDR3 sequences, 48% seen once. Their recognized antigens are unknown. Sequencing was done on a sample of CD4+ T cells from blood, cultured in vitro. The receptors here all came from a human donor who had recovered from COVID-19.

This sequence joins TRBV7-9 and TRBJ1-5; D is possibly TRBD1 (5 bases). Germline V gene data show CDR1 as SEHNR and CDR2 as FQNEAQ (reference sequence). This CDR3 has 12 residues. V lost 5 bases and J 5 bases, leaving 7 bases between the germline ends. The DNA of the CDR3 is TGTGCCAGCAGCCGAGGGGATCAGCCCCAGCATTTT. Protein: CASSRGDQPQHF.

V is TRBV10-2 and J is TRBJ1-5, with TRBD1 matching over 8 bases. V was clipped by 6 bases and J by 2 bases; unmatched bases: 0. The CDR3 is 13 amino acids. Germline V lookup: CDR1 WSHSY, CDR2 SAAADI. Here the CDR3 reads CASRGQGNQPQHF. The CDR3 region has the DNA TGCGCCAGCAGGGGACAGGGCAATCAGCCCCAGCATTTT.

CDR3 DNA: TGTGCCAGCAGCTTAGTCAGGGATCGGGGCTACACCTTC. This encodes CASSLVRDRGYTF. This sequence joins TRBV11-2 and TRBJ1-2; possibly TRBD1 for D (5 bases). The germline V gene has CDR1 SGHAT and CDR2 FQNNGV. The CDR3 covers 13 residues. V was clipped by 1 base and J by 8 bases, with 11 bases between them.

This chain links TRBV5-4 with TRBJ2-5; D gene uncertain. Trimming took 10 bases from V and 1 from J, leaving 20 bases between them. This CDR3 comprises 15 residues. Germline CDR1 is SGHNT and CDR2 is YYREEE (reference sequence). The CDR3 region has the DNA TGTGCCGCAAGTAGGGCCCCCGGCCCCCAAGAGACCCAGTACTTC. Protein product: CAASRAPGPQETQYF.

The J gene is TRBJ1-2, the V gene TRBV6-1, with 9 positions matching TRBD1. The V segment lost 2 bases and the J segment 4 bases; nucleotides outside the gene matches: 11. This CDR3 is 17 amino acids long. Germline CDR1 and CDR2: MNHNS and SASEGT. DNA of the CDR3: TGTGCCAGCAGTGAACCCTCACGACAGGGGGGCCTCTATGGCTACACCTTC. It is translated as CASSEPSRQGGLYGYTF.

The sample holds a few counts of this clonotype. This CDR3 is CASSLRGASTDTQYF. CDR3 DNA sequence: TGTGCCAGCAGCTTACGGGGGGCTAGCACAGATACGCAGTATTTT. V and J are TRBV7-2 and TRBJ2-3; maybe TRBD2 (7 bases). Per the germline V gene, CDR1 is SGHTA and CDR2 is FQGNSA. V was shortened by 2 bases and J by 0 bases, with 9 bases between the two germline ends. This CDR3 contains 15 residues.

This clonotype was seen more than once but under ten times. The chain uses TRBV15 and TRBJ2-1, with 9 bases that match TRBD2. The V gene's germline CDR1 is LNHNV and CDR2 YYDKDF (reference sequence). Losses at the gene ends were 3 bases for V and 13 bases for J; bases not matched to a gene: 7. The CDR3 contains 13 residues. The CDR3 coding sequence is TGTGCCACCAGCAGTGGACTAGCGCAATTCCAGTTCTTC. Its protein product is CATSSGLAQFQFF.

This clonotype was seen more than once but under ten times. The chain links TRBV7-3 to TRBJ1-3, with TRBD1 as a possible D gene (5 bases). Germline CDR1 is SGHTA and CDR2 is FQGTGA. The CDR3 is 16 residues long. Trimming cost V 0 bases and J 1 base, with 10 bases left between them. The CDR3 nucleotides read TGTGCCAGCAGCTTAACGGGTGCAGGGTCTGGAAACACCATATATTTT. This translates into CASSLTGAGSGNTIYF.

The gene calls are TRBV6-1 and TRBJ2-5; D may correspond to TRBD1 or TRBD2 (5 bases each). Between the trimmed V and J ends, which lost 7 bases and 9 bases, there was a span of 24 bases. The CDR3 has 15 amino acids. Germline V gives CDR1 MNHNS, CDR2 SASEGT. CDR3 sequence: CASMVDSEGKGAQYF. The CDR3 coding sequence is TGTGCCAGCATGGTTGACAGTGAGGGGAAAGGGGCCCAGTACTTC.

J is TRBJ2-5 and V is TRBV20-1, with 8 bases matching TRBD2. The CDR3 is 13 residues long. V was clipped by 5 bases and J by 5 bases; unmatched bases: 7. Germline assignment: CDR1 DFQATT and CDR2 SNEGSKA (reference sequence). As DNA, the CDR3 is TGCAGTGCTTGGATAGCGGGAACCGAGACCCAGTACTTC. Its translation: CSAWIAGTETQYF.

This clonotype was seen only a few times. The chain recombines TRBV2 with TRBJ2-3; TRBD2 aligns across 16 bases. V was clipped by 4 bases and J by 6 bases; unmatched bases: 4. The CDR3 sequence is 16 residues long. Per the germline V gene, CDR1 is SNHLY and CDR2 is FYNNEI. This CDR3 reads CASSVGLAGGPDTQYF. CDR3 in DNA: TGTGCCAGCAGTGTGGGACTAGCGGGAGGGCCGGATACGCAGTATTTT.

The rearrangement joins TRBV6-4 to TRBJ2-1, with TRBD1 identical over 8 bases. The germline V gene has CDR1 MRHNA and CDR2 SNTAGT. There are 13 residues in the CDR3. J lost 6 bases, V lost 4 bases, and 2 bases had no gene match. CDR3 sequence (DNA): TGTGCCAGCAGTGTTACAGGGGGCAATGAGCAGTTCTTC. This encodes CASSVTGGNEQFF.

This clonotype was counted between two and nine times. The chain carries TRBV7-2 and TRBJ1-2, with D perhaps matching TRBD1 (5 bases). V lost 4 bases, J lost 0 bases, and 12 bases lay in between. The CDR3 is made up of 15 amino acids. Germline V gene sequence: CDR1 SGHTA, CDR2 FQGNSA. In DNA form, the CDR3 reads TGTGCCAGCAGCTCCCCCAGGGCCACTAACTATGGCTACACCTTC. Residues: CASSSPRATNYGYTF.

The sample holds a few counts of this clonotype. The CDR3 here is CASSSATGRNTEAFF. CDR3 coding DNA: TGTGCCAGCAGCTCTGCGACAGGGAGGAACACTGAAGCTTTCTTT. The chain carries TRBV7-2 and TRBJ1-1; 7 nucleotides match TRBD1. Germline CDR1 SGHTA, CDR2 FQGNSA. There are 15 residues in the CDR3. The trim removed 4 bases at V and 1 base at J, leaving 6 bases unmatched.

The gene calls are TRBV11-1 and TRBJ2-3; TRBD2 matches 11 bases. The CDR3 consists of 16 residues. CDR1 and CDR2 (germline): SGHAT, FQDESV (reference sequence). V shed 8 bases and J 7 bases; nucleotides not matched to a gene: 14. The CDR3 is CASRIAGGSRGNTQYF. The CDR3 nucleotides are TGTGCCAGCCGGATAGCGGGAGGGTCCCGCGGGAATACGCAGTATTTT.

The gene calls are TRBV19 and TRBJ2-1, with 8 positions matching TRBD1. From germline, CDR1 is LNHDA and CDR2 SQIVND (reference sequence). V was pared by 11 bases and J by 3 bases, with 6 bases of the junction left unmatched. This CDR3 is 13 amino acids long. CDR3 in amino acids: CAGGQDHYNEQFF. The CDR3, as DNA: TGTGCCGGGGGACAGGATCACTACAATGAGCAGTTCTTC.